There are a few counts of the clone carrying this T cell receptor (beta chain). As processed by the authors: Amplification from reference gene primers served as the basis for estimated nucleated cell counts. Measured with immunoSEQ multiplex PCR; TCRdb has only the in-frame clones, and not every one. V and J calls and clone size are copied from that table; D and trimming were computed from the DNA. The sample includes roughly 100,000 clones, approximately 88% of them seen just once. The V gene's germline CDR1 is SGHRS and CDR2 YFSETQ. The CDR3 runs to 16 residues. V lost 5 bases to trimming and J lost 7 bases; unmatched junction nucleotides: 10. These data belong to a study of blood T cell repertoires in COVID-19. About the research overall: COVID-19 samples, acute and convalescent, were from the United States, Italy and Spain.

The chain couples TRBV5-1 to TRBJ2-7; 15 bases are shared with TRBD2. The sequence came from a human donor in a cohort sampled during active COVID-19. The sample consisted of peripheral blood. The CDR3 nucleotides read TGCGCCAGCAGGATGGGACTAGCGGGAGGAGGCGGTGAGCAGTACTTC. This encodes CASRMGLAGGGGEQYF.